The 25 T cell receptor beta chains below were found in one sample sequenced in a study of tumor and adjacent non-tumor tissue in lung cancer. TCRbeta libraries were built with three rounds of nested PCR, modified from ARM-PCR. MiXCR was run by TCRdb on the multiplex PCR reads, yielding one entry per CDR3 protein. This sample has tens of thousands of distinct CDR3 sequences; 65% to 90% occur once, and the top ten carry about an eighth. The template was RNA from unsorted bulk tissue. The sample taken for sequencing was lung tumor tissue. These TCRs come from a woman aged 50 to 60 with non-small cell lung cancer.

The chain links TRBV5-5 to TRBJ1-6, with D maybe TRBD1 (6 bases). The CDR3 has 14 residues. CDR1 is SGHKS and CDR2 is YYEKEE in the germline V gene (reference sequence). The CDR3 bases are TGTCCCGGCAGCTCTGGACAGTCGAATTCACCCCTCCACTTT. This codes for CPGSSGQSNSPLHF.

Points on this clonotype: Its ends do not fully match the called genes, so a read error is possible. The chain recombines TRBV4-1 with TRBJ1-5; D gene uncertain. The CDR3 contains 16 residues. CDR1 is MGHRA, CDR2 YSYEKL, per germline. The CDR3 loop is CTSSAQTRFSNQPQHF. Here the CDR3 DNA reads TGCACCAGCAGCGCCCAGACGCGTTTCAGCAATCAGCCCCAGCATTTT.

Only a few counts were recorded for this clonotype. The chain couples TRBV12-3 or TRBV12-4 to TRBJ1-5, with 8 bases identical to TRBD1. V trimming: 3 bases; J trimming: 6 bases; junction bases outside the gene matches: 4. The CDR3 is 14 residues long. The CDR3 protein is CASSFTGGAQPQHF. The CDR3, as DNA: TGTGCCAGCAGTTTTACAGGGGGGGCTCAGCCCCAGCATTTT.

This clonotype was detected only once. This sequence joins TRBV12-3 or TRBV12-4 and TRBJ2-1; D call uncertain. This CDR3 comprises 16 residues. V dropped 9 bases and J dropped 4 bases, with 22 bases sitting between them. The CDR3 loop is CARSPVSARVYNEQFF. DNA of the CDR3: TGTGCCAGGAGCCCTGTATCTGCAAGGGTGTACAATGAGCAGTTCTTC.

The gene calls are TRBV7-9 and TRBJ1-2, with D perhaps matching TRBD1 (5 bases). Germline V gene data show CDR1 as SEHNR and CDR2 as FQNEAQ (reference sequence). Trimming took off 6 bases at V and 9 bases at J, with 17 bases between the two ends. The CDR3 contains 13 residues. For the CDR3, the DNA is TGTGCCAGCAGTTTCCGGGGGGAAGATAGCTACACCTTC. Translating it yields CASSFRGEDSYTF.

The chain couples TRBV20-1 to TRBJ2-5, with D perhaps being TRBD1 or TRBD2 (5 bases each). The CDR3 runs to 14 residues. Per germline, CDR1 DFQATT and CDR2 SNEGSKA (reference sequence). The CDR3 loop reads CNAREGRARETQYF. In DNA, the CDR3 is TGCAATGCCAGAGAGGGCAGGGCTCGAGAGACCCAGTACTTC.

Details on this clonotype: An end of the junction does not agree with germline; a read error may underlie this. The chain recombines TRBV29-1 with TRBJ2-1; TRBD1 or TRBD2 may be the D gene (5 bases each). The CDR3 is made up of 13 amino acids. CDR1 is SQVTM and CDR2 is ANQGSEA in the germline V gene. The DNA of the CDR3 is TGCAGCGAGGAGGACACGCCCTACAATGAACAGTTCTTC. Encoded protein: CSEEDTPYNEQFF.

As concerns this clonotype: Mismatch with germline at one junction end may stem from a read error. The chain has TRBV11-3 and TRBJ2-1; tentatively, D is TRBD2 (5 bases). Germline V gives CDR1 SGHNT, CDR2 YENEEA. This CDR3 has 14 residues. In DNA, the CDR3 is TGTGCCAGCAGCTTAGCGGGAACCTACAATAAGCACTTCTTC. Protein: CASSLAGTYNKHFF.

This chain links TRBV20-1 with TRBJ2-1; TRBD1 aligns across 8 bases. This CDR3 contains 14 residues. Germline V CDR1 and CDR2: DFQATT, SNEGSKA (reference sequence). V was pared by 5 bases and J by 12 bases, with 15 bases of the junction left unmatched. The CDR3 DNA reads as TGCAGTGCTCCCGGGTCAGGGGGCGTATACGGGCAGTTCTTC. As protein: CSAPGSGGVYGQFF.

With respect to this clonotype: The junction and the germline gene differ at one end; a read error may be behind it. The gene calls are TRBV28 and TRBJ2-2; either TRBD1 or TRBD2 may supply D (5 bases each). This CDR3 has 13 residues. From germline, CDR1 is MDHEN and CDR2 SYDVKM. CDR3 coding DNA: TGTGCCAGCATGCCTACAGGTACTGGGGAGCTGTTTTTC. Amino acids: CASMPTGTGELFF.

This clonotype was detected ten times or more. The chain couples TRBV21-1 to TRBJ2-7; TRBD1 is the table's D call, not checked against the DNA. TRBV21-1 is a listed pseudogene. The CDR3 covers 16 residues. The CDR3 here is CASSKERDREVDEQYF. Written as DNA, the CDR3 is TGTGCCAGCAGCAAAGAACGGGACAGGGAGGTCGACGAGCAGTACTTC.

J is TRBJ2-7 and V is TRBV2; D uncertain. Germline values: CDR1 SNHLY, CDR2 FYNNEI. The CDR3 totals 13 residues. V was pared by 5 bases and J by 2 bases, with 10 bases between. The chain's CDR3 is CASSLGWAYEQYF. CDR3 DNA: TGTGCCAGCAGTTTAGGATGGGCCTACGAGCAGTACTTC.

This clonotype has more than one count but fewer than ten. One end of the junction varies from germline; a read error may be responsible. The rearrangement uses TRBV6-6 and TRBJ1-5; maybe TRBD1 (5 bases). This CDR3 is built from 15 residues. Germline V gene sequence: CDR1 MNHNY, CDR2 SVGAGI (reference sequence). In DNA form, the CDR3 reads TGTGTCAGCAGTCTCGGGACGGCGGGGAATCAGCCCCAGCATTTT. Translating it yields CVSSLGTAGNQPQHF.

Points on this clonotype: Given a much more abundant clone one base away, this may be a read error. This rearrangement joins TRBV30 to TRBJ1-2; weak D call: TRBD1 (6 bases). Germline V gene data show CDR1 as GTSNPN and CDR2 as SVGIG (reference sequence). This CDR3 is 16 amino acids long. CDR3 residues: CAWSVQGGSSIYGYIF. CDR3 bases: TGTGCCTGGAGTGTACAGGGAGGTTCTTCAATCTATGGCTACATCTTC.

In regard to this clonotype: Without the conserved terminal phenylalanine or tryptophan, this CDR3 likely stems from a read error. The DNA is left out, because the CDR3 cannot be placed on it with certainty; the CDR3 is given as TCRdb lists it. The gene calls are TRBV11-2 and TRBJ2-5. Germline CDR1 reads SGHAT; CDR2 reads FQNNGV. The CDR3 is 11 residues long, counting both termini. CDR3 residues: CASSLGETHYI.

This rearrangement joins TRBV29-1 to TRBJ2-2; 9 nucleotides align to TRBD2. The junction had 13 bases not matched to a gene; V was cut back by 5 bases and J by 12 bases. This CDR3 has 14 residues. From germline, CDR1 is SQVTM and CDR2 ANQGSEA. CDR3 region: CSVKLAGRTWKLFF. The CDR3 coding sequence is TGCAGCGTTAAGCTAGCGGGAAGGACCTGGAAGCTGTTTTTT.

Turning to this clonotype: An end of the junction does not agree with germline; a read error may underlie this. In DNA, the CDR3 is TGTGCCAGCAGTCAGAGCCCCGACTCATACAACGAGCAGTTCTTC. It is translated as CASSQSPDSYNEQFF. V usage is TRBV6-2 or TRBV6-3 and J usage is TRBJ2-1, with D unclear. The CDR3 spans 15 residues. Germline loops: CDR1 MNHEY, CDR2 SVGEGT.

Regarding this clonotype: The junction does not match germline at one end; this may be a read error. The chain uses TRBV6-5 and TRBJ2-1, with no clear D. Germline lookup yields CDR1 MNHEY and CDR2 SVGAGI. CDR3 length equals 13 residues. CDR3 residues: CVSSQFSRSERFF. CDR3 DNA: TGTGTCAGCAGTCAATTCTCACGCAGTGAGCGGTTCTTC.

Notes on this clonotype: At one end the junction does not follow the germline gene, possibly because of a read error. The genes are TRBV7-8 and TRBJ2-3; TRBD2 matches 9 bases. Germline CDR1 and CDR2: SGHVS and FQNEAQ. The CDR3 runs 16 residues. The CDR3 sequence is CANSLNVAGVTGTQYF. The CDR3 DNA is TGTGCCAACAGCTTAAATGTAGCGGGAGTCACAGGTACGCAGTATTTT. Together with reference TRBV7-8 and TRBJ2-3, the CDR3 gives the full variable domain: GAGVSQSPRYKVAKRGQDVALRCDPISGHVSLFWYQQALGQGPEFLTYFQNEAQLDKSGLPSDRFFAERPEGSVSTLKIQRTQQEDSAVYLCANSLNVAGVTGTQYFGPGTRLTVL.

Notes on this clonotype: No conserved phenylalanine or tryptophan ends this CDR3, so it is likely a read error. V and J are TRBV11-2 and TRBJ2-1, with D perhaps TRBD1 (6 bases). The germline V gene encodes CDR1 SGHAT and CDR2 FQNNGV. The length of the CDR3 is 12 residues. V lost 5 bases and J lost 11, with 13 bases in between. CDR3: CASSMGHYKQFL. In DNA, the CDR3 is TGTGCCAGCAGCATGGGACACTACAAGCAGTTCTTA.

On this clonotype: The junction differs from germline at one of its ends, possibly a read error. The V and J genes are TRBV6-5 and TRBJ2-2; D not resolved. Per germline, CDR1 MNHEY and CDR2 SVGAGI. CDR3 length: 15 amino acids. CDR3 in amino acids: CTSSYGADHTGELFF. DNA for the CDR3: TGTACCAGCAGTTACGGAGCTGACCACACCGGGGAGCTGTTTTTT.

This clonotype showed up just a few times. Mismatch with germline at one junction end may stem from a read error. This chain uses TRBV20-1 with TRBJ1-5; tentative D call: TRBD1 (5 bases). Per the germline V gene, CDR1 is DFQATT and CDR2 is SNEGSKA (reference sequence). The CDR3 loop spans 18 amino acids. The CDR3 sequence: CSAQPTPGGVYRNQPQDF. For the CDR3, the DNA is TGCAGTGCTCAACCTACTCCCGGGGGGGTTTATAGGAATCAGCCCCAGGATTTT.

Concerning this clonotype itself: At one boundary the junction diverges from the germline segment, which might be a read error. The V gene is TRBV6-1, the J gene TRBJ1-1; D is perhaps TRBD1 (6 bases). The V gene's germline CDR1 is MNHNS and CDR2 SASEGT. This CDR3 is 13 amino acids long. CDR3 sequence reads: CPSSEAQGREAFF. The CDR3 region has the DNA TGTCCCAGCAGTGAAGCGCAGGGGCGAGAAGCTTTCTTT.

The chain uses TRBV20-1 and TRBJ2-3; TRBD2 aligns across 9 bases. This CDR3 contains 17 residues. Trimming cost V 7 bases and J 0 bases; bases outside gene matches: 14. Germline values: CDR1 DFQATT, CDR2 SNEGSKA (reference sequence). The CDR3: CSDSGRSSGVSTDTQYF. DNA for the CDR3: TGCAGTGATAGTGGCCGGTCTAGCGGGGTTAGCACAGATACGCAGTATTTT.

This clonotype has at least ten counts. V usage is TRBV20-1 and J usage is TRBJ2-7, with TRBD2 as a possible D gene (5 bases). This CDR3 spans 14 amino acids. Per the germline V gene, CDR1 is DFQATT and CDR2 is SNEGSKA (reference sequence). Trimming removed 3 bases at V and 1 base at J, with 13 bases between. CDR3 sequence: CSASSPGGSYEQYF. The CDR3, as DNA: TGCAGTGCTAGCTCCCCAGGAGGTTCCTACGAGCAGTACTTC.